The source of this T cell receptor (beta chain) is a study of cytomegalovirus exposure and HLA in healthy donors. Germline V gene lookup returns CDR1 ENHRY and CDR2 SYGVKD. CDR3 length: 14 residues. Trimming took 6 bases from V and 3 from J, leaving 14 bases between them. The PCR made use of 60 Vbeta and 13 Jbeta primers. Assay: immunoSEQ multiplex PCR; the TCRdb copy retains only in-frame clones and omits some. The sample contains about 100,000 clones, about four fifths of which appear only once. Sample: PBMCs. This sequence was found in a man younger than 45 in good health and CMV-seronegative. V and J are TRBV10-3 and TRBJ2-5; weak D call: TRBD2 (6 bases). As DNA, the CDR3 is TGTGCCATCAGGCCTGAGACGGGGGAAGAGACCCAGTACTTC. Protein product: CAIRPETGEETQYF.